These 8 T cell receptor beta chains originate from one sample sequenced in a study of OX40 agonist ivuxolimab in advanced cancers. TCRdb keeps only in-frame clones here, not all; method: immunoSEQ multiplex PCR. This sample has about 81,000 clones; 88% occur once, and the top ten carry more than 0.45%. The starting material was CD4+ or CD8+ T cells sorted from blood, obtained in a trial of the OX40 agonist ivuxolimab. All receptors come from an adult with an advanced solid tumor such as melanoma, head and neck, liver or kidney cancer.

V usage is TRBV7-2 and J usage is TRBJ1-1, with D perhaps TRBD1 (5 bases). Trimming took 5 bases from V and 10 from J, leaving 17 bases between them. The CDR3 loop spans 13 amino acids. Per germline, CDR1 SGHTA and CDR2 FQGNSA. The CDR3 loop is CASSELEAGRAFF. CDR3 nucleotide sequence: TGTGCCAGCAGCGAGCTAGAGGCGGGACGAGCTTTCTTT.

There are a few counts of this clone. The gene calls are TRBV18 and TRBJ1-1; weak D call: TRBD1 (6 bases). The ends were cut back, 1 base at V and 3 bases at J, with 12 bases in the middle. CDR3 size: 15 residues. Germline V gene lookup returns CDR1 KGHSH and CDR2 LQKENI. The CDR3 here is CASSPRGGGDTEAFF. CDR3 coding DNA: TGTGCCAGCTCACCACGGGGAGGGGGGGACACTGAAGCTTTCTTT.

The chain has TRBV2 and TRBJ1-1, with D unclear. V lost 3 bases and J lost 1, with 9 bases in between. Germline V gives CDR1 SNHLY, CDR2 FYNNEI. This CDR3 spans 14 amino acids. The CDR3 nucleotides are TGTGCCAGCAGTGAGACGGACCGGAACACTGAAGCTTTCTTT. It yields the protein CASSETDRNTEAFF.

This sequence joins TRBV5-1 and TRBJ1-3; the D is unclear. The CDR3 contains 16 residues. The germline gives CDR1 SGHRS, CDR2 YFSETQ. V gave up 6 bases and J gave up 4 bases, with 20 bases separating them. Written as DNA, the CDR3 is TGCGCCAGCAAGCCCGGTGGAGGGCTGGACGGAAACACCATATATTTT. Its translation: CASKPGGGLDGNTIYF.

V and J are TRBV5-1 and TRBJ1-2; 9 nucleotides match TRBD1. CDR1 is SGHRS and CDR2 is YFSETQ in the germline V gene. The CDR3 has 17 amino acids. The V gene end was trimmed by 7 bases and the J gene end by 0 bases; junction bases not matched to a gene: 13. CDR3 in DNA: TGCGCCAGCCAGGGAGGGGGACAGGGATTAACTAACTATGGCTACACCTTC. This sequence encodes CASQGGGQGLTNYGYTF.

The chain carries TRBV2 and TRBJ2-2; 9 bases match TRBD2. Germline trimming cut 7 bases from V and 6 bases from J; bases unmatched to any gene: 9. The CDR3 is made up of 15 amino acids. Looked up from germline, CDR1 is SNHLY and CDR2 is FYNNEI. CDR3 protein: CASMGWRGGPGELFF. The CDR3 nucleotides read TGTGCCAGCATGGGATGGCGGGGGGGCCCCGGGGAGCTGTTTTTT. Using reference TRBV2 and TRBJ2-2 for the parts outside the CDR3, the full variable domain is EPEVTQTPSHQVTQMGQEVILRCVPISNHLYFYWYRQILGQKVEFLVSFYNNEISEKSEIFDDQFSVERPDGSNFTLKIRSTKLEDSAMYFCASMGWRGGPGELFFGEGSRLTVL.

The sample holds one count of this clone. The CDR3 nucleotides are TGTGCCAGCAGCTGGCCCAGGGGGCGAGATTCACCCCTCCACTTT. Translation: CASSWPRGRDSPLHF. The gene calls are TRBV7-8 and TRBJ1-6; 8 positions agree with TRBD1. The J segment lost 8 bases and the V segment lost 4 bases, leaving 7 bases of the junction unmatched. Germline V gene data show CDR1 as SGHVS and CDR2 as FQNEAQ. The CDR3 totals 15 residues.

The V call is TRBV6-6, the J call TRBJ1-1; possibly TRBD1 for D (5 bases). Germline CDR1 MNHNY, CDR2 SVGAGI (reference sequence). Between the trimmed V and J ends, which lost 5 bases and 8 bases, there was a span of 15 bases. The CDR3 is 13 amino acids. The CDR3 DNA sequence: TGTGCCAGCAGTCGGGGGGAGGGTGCCGAAGCTTTCTTT. It yields the protein CASSRGEGAEAFF.